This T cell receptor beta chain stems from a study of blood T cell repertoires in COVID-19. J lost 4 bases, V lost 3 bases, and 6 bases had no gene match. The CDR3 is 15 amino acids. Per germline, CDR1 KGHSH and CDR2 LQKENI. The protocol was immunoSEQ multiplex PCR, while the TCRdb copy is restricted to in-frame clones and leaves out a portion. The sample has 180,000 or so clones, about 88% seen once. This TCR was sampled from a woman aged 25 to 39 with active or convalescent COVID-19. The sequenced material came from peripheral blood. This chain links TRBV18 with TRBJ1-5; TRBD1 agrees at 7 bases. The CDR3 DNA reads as TGTGCCAGCTCACCCAGGGGGTCGATGAATCAGCCCCAGCATTTT. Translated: CASSPRGSMNQPQHF.